This passage covers 29 T cell receptor beta chains from one sample sequenced in a study of shared clonotypes between healthy human individuals. Generated by immunoSEQ multiplex PCR, the TCRdb table keeps only in-frame clones and is missing some. Of 980,000 or so clones listed, less than 85% are singletons. Source material: memory CD4+ T cells sorted from blood. Described subset: CD45RA-negative fraction. These receptors originate from a man younger than 30 in good health.

This chain uses TRBV28 with TRBJ1-2; 7 nucleotides line up with TRBD1. This CDR3 region has 16 residues. V trimming: 3 bases; J trimming: 0 bases; junction bases outside the gene matches: 7. Germline CDR1 MDHEN, CDR2 SYDVKM. The CDR3 loop is CASSLGGGGPNYGYTF. CDR3 coding DNA: TGTGCCAGCAGTTTGGGCGGAGGGGGCCCTAACTATGGCTACACCTTC.

This clone was detected only a few times. The V and J genes are TRBV5-1 and TRBJ1-3, with 7 bases lining up with TRBD1. This CDR3 spans 16 amino acids. J lost 0 bases, V lost 2 bases, and 5 bases had no gene match. Germline V gene data show CDR1 as SGHRS and CDR2 as YFSETQ. DNA for the CDR3: TGCGCCAGCAGCTTTGAGGGGGCGAGCTCTGGAAACACCATATATTTT. Its protein product is CASSFEGASSGNTIYF.

The chain joins TRBV18 to TRBJ2-5; D unclear. Trimming removed 3 bases at V and 9 bases at J, with 8 bases between. There are 11 residues in the CDR3. Germline loops: CDR1 KGHSH, CDR2 LQKENI. CDR3 in amino acids: CASSPEESQYF. The CDR3 region has the DNA TGTGCCAGCTCACCTGAGGAGTCCCAGTACTTC.

Of note for this clone: This specimen includes other DNA sequences encoding the same CDR3. The V call is TRBV11-2, the J call TRBJ2-7, with D perhaps TRBD1 or TRBD2 (5 bases each). Germline V lookup: CDR1 SGHAT, CDR2 FQNNGV. The CDR3 is 13 residues long. V was clipped by 2 bases and J by 2 bases, with 7 bases between them. This CDR3 is CASSLTGPYEQYF. CDR3 coding DNA: TGTGCCAGCAGCTTAACGGGACCCTACGAGCAGTACTTC.

The chain combines TRBV19 with TRBJ2-5, with D tentatively TRBD1 or TRBD2 (5 bases each). V was pared by 6 bases and J by 2 bases, with 16 bases between. The V gene's germline CDR1 is LNHDA and CDR2 SQIVND (reference sequence). The CDR3 consists of 15 residues. Here the CDR3 DNA reads TGTGCCAGTAGCTACTCCACGGGGCGGCAAGAGACCCAGTACTTC. Encoded protein: CASSYSTGRQETQYF.

The chain joins TRBV25-1 to TRBJ1-4; D remains unclear. The CDR3 has 15 residues. Germline CDR1 is MGHDK and CDR2 is SYGVNS. Between the trimmed V and J ends, which lost 1 base and 5 bases, there was a span of 11 bases. The CDR3 loop reads CASSESGRPNEKLFF. Here the CDR3 DNA reads TGTGCCAGCAGTGAATCTGGGAGGCCGAATGAAAAACTGTTTTTT.

The CDR3 region has the DNA TGTGCCAGCAGTTTTTATGGTTTGAACACTGAAGCTTTCTTT. Translation: CASSFYGLNTEAFF. The chain joins TRBV27 to TRBJ1-1; D call uncertain. The length of the CDR3 is 14 residues. Trimming stripped 3 bases from V and 0 bases from J, with 8 bases between. From germline, CDR1 is MNHEY and CDR2 SMNVEV (reference sequence).

The V and J genes are TRBV7-2 and TRBJ2-5; TRBD2 matches 11 bases. CDR1 is SGHTA, CDR2 FQGNSA, per germline. CDR3 length: 16 residues. V lost 6 bases, J lost 5 bases, and 11 bases stayed unmatched. Here the CDR3 reads CASRPGTSGYPETQYF. The CDR3 bases are TGTGCCAGCAGACCCGGGACTAGCGGTTACCCGGAGACCCAGTACTTC. Based on the CDR3 plus reference TRBV7-2 and TRBJ2-5, the full variable domain is GAGVSQSPSNKVTEKGKDVELRCDPISGHTALYWYRQSLGQGLEFLIYFQGNSAPDKSGLPSDRFSAERTGGSVSTLTIQRTQQEDSAVYLCASRPGTSGYPETQYFGPGTRLLVL.

The chain employs TRBV2 and TRBJ1-6; D remains unclear. Looked up from germline, CDR1 is SNHLY and CDR2 is FYNNEI. This CDR3 spans 13 amino acids. V lost 6 bases and J 6 bases, leaving 9 bases between the germline ends. The CDR3 protein is CASRSQSNSPLHF. Here the CDR3 DNA reads TGTGCCAGCAGGAGTCAGAGTAATTCACCCCTCCACTTT.

The V call is TRBV21-1, the J call TRBJ2-1. TRBV21-1 is a known pseudogene. The CDR3 consists of 16 residues. CDR3 sequence reads: CASSRPRRWGFNEQFF. CDR3 coding DNA: TGTGCCAGCAGCAGGCCCCGACGGTGGGGATTCAATGAGCAGTTCTTC.

V and J are TRBV7-9 and TRBJ2-3; D remains unclear. Germline CDR1 reads SEHNR; CDR2 reads FQNEAQ (reference sequence). This CDR3 has 15 amino acids. V shed 2 bases and J shed 0 bases, with 9 bases lying between them. The CDR3 nucleotides read TGTGCCAGCAGCTTATGGACGGTGAGCACAGATACGCAGTATTTT. It translates to CASSLWTVSTDTQYF.

Notes on this clone: The sample contains more than one DNA sequence encoding this CDR3. The V and J genes are TRBV10-3 and TRBJ2-1; TRBD1 might be the D (6 bases). V lost 0 bases to trimming and J lost 4 bases, with 10 bases between them. Germline values: CDR1 ENHRY, CDR2 SYGVKD. The CDR3 consists of 15 residues. CDR3 sequence reads: CAISESGARYNEQFF. The CDR3 bases are TGTGCCATCAGTGAGTCGGGGGCGCGGTACAATGAGCAGTTCTTC.

CDR3 protein: CASSEVVRENGELFF. The CDR3 bases are TGTGCCAGCAGTGAAGTGGTCAGGGAGAACGGGGAGCTGTTTTTT. This rearrangement joins TRBV6-1 to TRBJ2-2, with D perhaps matching TRBD1 or TRBD2 (5 bases each). The CDR3 totals 15 residues. Looked up from germline, CDR1 is MNHNS and CDR2 is SASEGT. Trimming removed 1 base at V and 7 bases at J, with 13 bases between.

This chain uses TRBV6-4 with TRBJ2-7; tentative D call: TRBD2 (6 bases). The V and J ends lost 6 bases and 3 bases respectively, with 21 bases between them. Germline V lookup: CDR1 MRHNA, CDR2 SNTAGT. The CDR3 consists of 16 residues. The CDR3 spells CASRPRGSGKLYEQYF. CDR3 DNA sequence: TGTGCCAGCAGACCCCGGGGTAGCGGAAAACTCTACGAGCAGTACTTC.

This chain's CDR3 is CASSRPNEKLFF. The CDR3 DNA reads as TGTGCCAGCAGTCGCCCTAATGAAAAACTGTTTTTT. The chain recombines TRBV27 with TRBJ1-4, with D unresolved. V was pared by 5 bases and J by 3 bases, with 4 bases between. There are 12 residues in the CDR3. In germline, CDR1 is MNHEY, CDR2 SMNVEV (reference sequence). Filled out from reference TRBV27 and TRBJ1-4, the complete variable domain reads EAQVTQNPRYLITVTGKKLTVTCSQNMNHEYMSWYRQDPGLGLRQIYYSMNVEVTDKGDVPEGYKVSRKEKRNFPLILESPSPNQTSLYFCASSRPNEKLFFGSGTQLSVL.

The chain is built from TRBV29-1 and TRBJ2-5; 9 bases agree with TRBD2. CDR3 length: 14 residues. Germline-derived CDR1 and CDR2 are SQVTM and ANQGSEA. V dropped 4 bases and J dropped 3; count of bases not matched to a gene: 6. This CDR3 reads CSVVIAGGEETQYF. CDR3 DNA: TGCAGCGTTGTTATTGCGGGAGGGGAAGAGACCCAGTACTTC.

The chain recombines TRBV5-1 with TRBJ1-4; D is perhaps TRBD1 (5 bases). Germline V gives CDR1 SGHRS, CDR2 YFSETQ. Deletions cut 4 bases from V and 5 bases from J, with 18 bases between. The CDR3 contains 16 residues. The CDR3 sequence: CASSPAGAGRNEKLFF. CDR3 DNA: TGCGCCAGCAGCCCGGCTGGCGCAGGGAGGAATGAAAAACTGTTTTTT.

The DNA of the CDR3 is TGTGCCTGGGGGACTAATTCTAGGGAGCTGTTTTTT. Protein sequence: CAWGTNSRELFF. The chain links TRBV30 to TRBJ2-2; 7 nucleotides agree with TRBD2. Germline trimming cut 5 bases from V and 9 bases from J; bases unmatched to any gene: 6. The CDR3 has 12 residues. Germline V gives CDR1 GTSNPN, CDR2 SVGIG (reference sequence).

This clone showed up just a few times. The chain uses TRBV29-1 and TRBJ1-2, with D perhaps TRBD1 (5 bases). This CDR3 has 11 residues. Trimming removed 4 bases at V and 6 bases at J, with 9 bases between. Germline values: CDR1 SQVTM, CDR2 ANQGSEA. CDR3 residues: CSVAGGDGYTF. DNA for the CDR3: TGCAGCGTTGCCGGGGGGGATGGCTACACCTTC.

The chain recombines TRBV5-1 with TRBJ1-4, with 10 bases matching TRBD1. Per germline, CDR1 SGHRS and CDR2 YFSETQ. CDR3 length equals 17 residues. Trimming at V came to 4 bases and at J to 3 bases, leaving 9 bases not matched to a gene. CDR3 sequence (DNA): TGCGCCAGCAGCGCAAGACAGGGGGCGAGCTCTAATGAAAAACTGTTTTTT. Translating it yields CASSARQGASSNEKLFF.

On this clone itself: It may be a read error: a sequence one base away is much more abundant. The gene calls are TRBV7-3 and TRBJ2-7; no firm D call. Germline CDR1 is SGHTA and CDR2 is FQGTGA. With 6 bases removed from V and 0 bases from J, the gap between germline ends came to 3 bases. CDR3 length: 11 amino acids. CDR3 bases: TGTGCCAGCAGTCACTCCTACGAGCAGTACTTC. This sequence encodes CASSHSYEQYF.

The CDR3 coding sequence is TGTGCCTGGAGTGGGGGGGACTCTGAAGCTTTCTTT. It is translated as CAWSGGDSEAFF. The chain joins TRBV30 to TRBJ1-1, with D perhaps TRBD1 (5 bases). The V and J ends lost 1 base and 6 bases respectively, with 9 bases between them. This CDR3 contains 12 residues. The V gene's germline CDR1 is GTSNPN and CDR2 SVGIG (reference sequence).

This chain links TRBV19 with TRBJ1-2, with 11 positions matching TRBD1. The CDR3 is 15 residues long. Germline V gene data show CDR1 as LNHDA and CDR2 as SQIVND (reference sequence). J lost 3 bases, V lost 8 bases, and 8 bases had no gene match. The CDR3 region is CASSAGTGGDYGYTF. The CDR3 region has the DNA TGTGCCAGTTCAGCAGGGACAGGGGGTGACTATGGCTACACCTTC.

The rearrangement uses TRBV2 and TRBJ1-2; D gene uncertain. The CDR3 spans 13 residues. The V and J ends lost 8 bases and 7 bases respectively, with 17 bases between them. CDR1 SNHLY and CDR2 FYNNEI come from the germline V gene. CDR3 sequence reads: CASRPEGPGGYTF. The CDR3 DNA is TGTGCCAGCCGCCCGGAAGGCCCGGGTGGCTACACCTTC.

This chain connects TRBV7-2 to TRBJ2-3, with D unclear. Trimming cost V 7 bases and J 0 bases, with 17 bases left between them. The CDR3 contains 16 residues. Per germline, CDR1 SGHTA and CDR2 FQGNSA. CDR3 bases: TGTGCCAGCAAGCTATATCCCCCTCCTAGCACAGATACGCAGTATTTT. It codes for CASKLYPPPSTDTQYF.

As for this clone: Other DNA variants within this sample encode the same CDR3. V is TRBV4-3 and J is TRBJ2-5; 11 bases agree with TRBD2. This CDR3 contains 15 residues. The trim removed 1 base at V and 2 bases at J, leaving 0 bases unmatched. Germline assignment: CDR1 LGHNA and CDR2 YSLEER. CDR3 nucleotides: TGCGCCAGCAGCCAAGGACTAGCGGGACAAGAGACCCAGTACTTC. Translating it yields CASSQGLAGQETQYF.

As for this clone: The identical CDR3 is also encoded by other nucleotide sequences in the sample. This rearrangement joins TRBV5-1 to TRBJ2-1; 9 nucleotides line up with TRBD2. The germline gives CDR1 SGHRS, CDR2 YFSETQ. The V gene end was trimmed by 2 bases and the J gene end by 7 bases; junction bases not matched to a gene: 7. This CDR3 contains 15 residues. This CDR3 is CASSLPGLAENEQFF. The DNA of the CDR3 is TGCGCCAGCAGCTTACCGGGACTAGCCGAAAATGAGCAGTTCTTC.

CDR3 amino acids: CAISEASGALYGEQYF. The CDR3 nucleotides read TGTGCCATCAGTGAAGCTAGCGGGGCGTTATATGGTGAGCAGTACTTC. J is TRBJ2-7 and V is TRBV10-3; 9 nucleotides agree with TRBD2. The CDR3 is 16 residues long. In germline, CDR1 is ENHRY, CDR2 SYGVKD. The junction had 13 bases not matched to a gene; V was cut back by 3 bases and J by 7 bases.

The rearrangement links TRBV11-2 to TRBJ1-1, with D possibly TRBD1 on 6 matching bases. CDR3 length: 14 residues. With 5 bases removed from V and 5 bases from J, the gap between germline ends came to 15 bases. CDR1 is SGHAT, CDR2 FQNNGV, per germline. The CDR3 sequence: CASSPQGPGTEAFF. The CDR3 region has the DNA TGTGCCAGCAGCCCACAGGGTCCGGGGACTGAAGCTTTCTTT.